A single sample is the source of the 14 T cell receptor beta chains below, sequenced in a study of blood T cells in healthy people across ages (dated by TCRdb to the mid-2010s). Library creation used 5' RACE. Sequencing took place on an Illumina HiSeq 2500. A second PCR of 7 to 11 cycles was performed with a sample-barcoded 5' primer and a J-beta primer mix. The public reads were reanalyzed by TCRdb: fastp trimming at Q25, MiXCR alignment, in-frame beta chains only. Merged by CDR3 protein, the rows form single entries marked with the most common genes and DNA. Here the sample has roughly 730,000 distinct CDR3 sequences; approximately 60% occur a single time. The top ten clonotypes cover roughly 24% of the sample. Sequencing used blood. These receptor sequences come from a man aged 40-50 years in good health.

The gene calls are TRBV7-9 and TRBJ2-7; TRBD1 agrees at 8 bases. The DNA matches TRBJ2-5 better at its end, which makes the J call doubtful. This CDR3 has 14 residues. Germline V gene data show CDR1 as SEHNR and CDR2 as FQNEAQ (reference sequence). CDR3 coding DNA: TGTGCCAGCAGCACCCCGGCTGGACAGGGGACCCAGTACTTC. This sequence encodes CASSTPAGQGTQYF.

This clonotype has a handful of counts. The rearrangement links TRBV27 to TRBJ2-3; 12 positions match TRBD2. This CDR3 contains 16 residues. From germline, CDR1 is MNHEY and CDR2 SMNVEV (reference sequence). With 2 bases clipped from V and 3 bases from J, the junction kept 3 bases outside the gene matches. In DNA form, the CDR3 reads TGTGCCAGCAGTTTACTAGCGGGAGGGGTAACAGATACGCAGTATTTT. It encodes CASSLLAGGVTDTQYF.

The rearrangement links TRBV6-2 or TRBV6-3 to TRBJ1-2; no reliable D call. Germline-derived CDR1 and CDR2 are MNHEY and SVGEGT. The germline V and J ends were trimmed by 4 bases and 4 bases, with 13 bases remaining between them. The CDR3 has 14 amino acids. Here the CDR3 DNA reads TGTGCCAGCAGTTCAGATCCAACTACCTATGGCTACACCTTC. Translated, it gives CASSSDPTTYGYTF.

This clonotype was detected only a few times. V usage is TRBV7-9 and J usage is TRBJ2-3; D gene uncertain. The CDR3 contains 16 residues. CDR1 SEHNR and CDR2 FQNEAQ come from the germline V gene (reference sequence). Trimming took off 2 bases at V and 0 bases at J, with 12 bases between the two ends. CDR3: CASSLLTSDSTDTQYF. Written as DNA, the CDR3 is TGTGCCAGCAGCTTATTGACTTCCGACAGCACAGATACGCAGTATTTT.

The chain is built from TRBV11-2 and TRBJ2-7, with 10 nucleotides matching TRBD2. The CDR3 has 17 residues. V was clipped by 3 bases and J by 1 base; unmatched bases: 9. CDR1 is SGHAT, CDR2 FQNNGV, per germline. The CDR3 sequence is CASSFRGSSGSSYEQYF. DNA of the CDR3: TGTGCCAGCAGCTTCCGCGGGTCTAGCGGGAGTTCCTACGAGCAGTACTTC.

This clonotype was counted between two and nine times. CDR3 residues: CASSTQGIYGYTF. CDR3 DNA: TGTGCCAGCAGCACACAGGGGATCTATGGCTACACCTTC. The gene calls are TRBV5-6 and TRBJ1-2, with 7 bases that match TRBD1. The ends lost 4 bases at V and 4 bases at J; junction bases unmatched: 4. This CDR3 has 13 amino acids. In germline, CDR1 is SGHDT, CDR2 YYEEEE.

This clonotype was seen a handful of times. V usage is TRBV29-1 and J usage is TRBJ2-3, with D hard to call. Germline values: CDR1 SQVTM, CDR2 ANQGSEA. The CDR3 spans 13 residues. The V gene lost 7 bases and the J gene lost 2 bases, with 13 bases spanning the gap. The CDR3 sequence: CSARLATTDTQYF. Written as DNA, the CDR3 is TGCAGCGCTAGACTCGCAACCACAGATACGCAGTATTTT.

This clonotype has more than one count but fewer than ten. Here the CDR3 reads CASSFQGTPLHF. The CDR3 nucleotides read TGTGCCAGCAGTTTCCAGGGCACACCCCTCCACTTT. This chain uses TRBV12-3 or TRBV12-4 with TRBJ1-6; TRBD1 might be the D (5 bases). Trimming took 3 bases from V and 11 from J, leaving 8 bases between them. CDR3 length: 12 residues.

The gene calls are TRBV6-2 or TRBV6-3 and TRBJ2-5; tentatively, D is TRBD1 (6 bases). V was cut by 5 bases and J by 0 bases, with 13 bases left in between. Germline CDR1 reads MNHEY; CDR2 reads SVGEGT. This CDR3 has 15 amino acids. The DNA for the CDR3 is TGTGCCAGCAGTCACGACAGGACCTACCAAGAGACCCAGTACTTC. The encoded protein is CASSHDRTYQETQYF.

V and J are TRBV10-3 and TRBJ2-1; 7 nucleotides match TRBD1. The DNA matches TRBJ2-7 better at its end, which makes the J call doubtful. Germline V CDR1 and CDR2: ENHRY, SYGVKD. The CDR3 runs to 13 residues. CDR3 nucleotide sequence: TGTGCCATCAGTGAGTCAGGGGGCAATGAGCAGTACTTC. As protein: CAISESGGNEQYF.

This clonotype was counted only a few times. The V and J genes are TRBV5-5 and TRBJ1-5; 8 bases are shared with TRBD1. Looked up from germline, CDR1 is SGHKS and CDR2 is YYEKEE (reference sequence). The CDR3 loop spans 14 amino acids. Trimming at V came to 5 bases and at J to 7 bases, leaving 8 bases not matched to a gene. The CDR3 reads CASSLSGGGQPQHF. CDR3 DNA: TGTGCCAGCAGTTTGTCAGGGGGCGGGCAGCCCCAGCATTTT.

The rearrangement uses TRBV7-9 and TRBJ2-5; 11 positions match TRBD1. The J call is uncertain, as TRBJ2-7 better fits the DNA end. Germline-derived CDR1 and CDR2 are SEHNR and FQNEAQ (reference sequence). The CDR3 runs to 16 residues. The CDR3 region has the DNA TGTGCCAGCAGCTCGGATCGAGGGACAGGGGGGTACGAGCAGTACTTC. Translation: CASSSDRGTGGYEQYF.

The CDR3 DNA reads as TGTGCCAGCAGGGCGGACTCGGGGGAAAAACTGTTTTTT. Translated, it gives CASRADSGEKLFF. V gene TRBV7-2 combines with J gene TRBJ1-4; D call uncertain. CDR1 and CDR2 (germline): SGHTA, FQGNSA. Between the trimmed V and J ends, which lost 6 bases and 8 bases, there was a span of 13 bases. The CDR3 is 13 amino acids.

The chain employs TRBV6-1 and TRBJ1-2; tentatively, D is TRBD1 (6 bases). The CDR3 has 14 residues. CDR1 MNHNS and CDR2 SASEGT come from the germline V gene. V was cut by 6 bases and J by 7 bases, with 18 bases left in between. DNA of the CDR3: TGTGCCAGCAGGGGAGAAAGGGCCAGGGGTGGCTACACCTTC. Amino acids: CASRGERARGGYTF.